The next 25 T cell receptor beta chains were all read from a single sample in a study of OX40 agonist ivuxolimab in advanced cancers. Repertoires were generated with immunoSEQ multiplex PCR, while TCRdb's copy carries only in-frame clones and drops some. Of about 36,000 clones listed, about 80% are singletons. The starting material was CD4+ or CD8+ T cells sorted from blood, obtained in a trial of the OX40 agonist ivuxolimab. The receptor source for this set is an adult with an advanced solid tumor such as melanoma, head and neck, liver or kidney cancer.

CDR3 sequence: CASRLTGGENQPQHF. The CDR3 coding sequence is TGCGCCAGCAGACTGACAGGGGGCGAAAATCAGCCCCAGCATTTT. The rearrangement joins TRBV5-1 to TRBJ1-5; 10 bases are a match to TRBD1. The CDR3 is 15 residues long. With 5 bases clipped from V and 4 bases from J, the junction kept 6 bases outside the gene matches. CDR1 SGHRS and CDR2 YFSETQ come from the germline V gene.

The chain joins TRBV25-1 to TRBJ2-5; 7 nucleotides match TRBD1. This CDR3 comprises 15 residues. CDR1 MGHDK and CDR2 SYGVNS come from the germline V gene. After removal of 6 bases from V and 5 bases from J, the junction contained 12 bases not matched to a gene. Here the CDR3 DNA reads TGTGCCAGCAGACCCCGGCAGGGGGTTAGCGAGACCCAGTACTTC. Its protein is CASRPRQGVSETQYF.

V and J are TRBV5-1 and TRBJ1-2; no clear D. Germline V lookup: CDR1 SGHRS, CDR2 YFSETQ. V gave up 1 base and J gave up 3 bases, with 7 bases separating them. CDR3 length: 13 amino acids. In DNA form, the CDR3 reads TGCGCCAGCAGCTTGAGCAGCGACTATGGCTACACCTTC. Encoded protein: CASSLSSDYGYTF.

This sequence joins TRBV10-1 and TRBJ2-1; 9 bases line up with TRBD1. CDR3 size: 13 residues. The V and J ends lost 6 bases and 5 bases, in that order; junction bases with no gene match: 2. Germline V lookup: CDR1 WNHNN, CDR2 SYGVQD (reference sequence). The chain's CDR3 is CASSGTGHNEQFF. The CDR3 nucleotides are TGCGCCAGCAGCGGGACAGGGCACAATGAGCAGTTCTTC.

DNA for the CDR3: TGTGCCAGCAGCCAAGATGTCGGCGGAGCCTACGAGCAGTACTTC. Encoded protein: CASSQDVGGAYEQYF. The genes are TRBV4-2 and TRBJ2-7; D is unclear. Germline CDR1 is LGHNA and CDR2 is YNFKEQ. V gave up 0 bases and J gave up 2 bases, with 11 bases separating them. CDR3 length: 15 amino acids.

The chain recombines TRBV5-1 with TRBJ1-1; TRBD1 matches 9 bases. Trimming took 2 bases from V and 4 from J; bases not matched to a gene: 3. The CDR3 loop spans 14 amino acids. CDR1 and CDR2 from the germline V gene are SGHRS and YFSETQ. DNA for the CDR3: TGCGCCAGCAGCTTCGGACAGGGGAGCACTGAAGCTTTCTTT. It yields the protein CASSFGQGSTEAFF.

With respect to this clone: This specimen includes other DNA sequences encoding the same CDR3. CDR3 sequence (DNA): TGTGCCAGCAGCTTACAGGAGACCCAGTACTTC. Its protein product is CASSLQETQYF. V usage is TRBV7-9 and J usage is TRBJ2-5; D is unclear. The V gene's germline CDR1 is SEHNR and CDR2 FQNEAQ (reference sequence). V was shortened by 2 bases and J by 5 bases, with 3 bases between the two germline ends. The CDR3 has 11 residues.

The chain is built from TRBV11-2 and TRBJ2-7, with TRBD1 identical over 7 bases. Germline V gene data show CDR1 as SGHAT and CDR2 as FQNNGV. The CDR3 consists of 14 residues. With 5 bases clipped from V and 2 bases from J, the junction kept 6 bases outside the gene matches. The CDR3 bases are TGTGCCAGCAGCACACAGGGGTGGGCCTACGAGCAGTACTTC. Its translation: CASSTQGWAYEQYF.

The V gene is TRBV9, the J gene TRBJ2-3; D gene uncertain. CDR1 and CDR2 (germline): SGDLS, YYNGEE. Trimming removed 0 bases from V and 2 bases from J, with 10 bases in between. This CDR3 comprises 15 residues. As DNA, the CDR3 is TGTGCCAGCAGCGTAGTTCCAACTCTCACAGATACGCAGTATTTT. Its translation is CASSVVPTLTDTQYF.

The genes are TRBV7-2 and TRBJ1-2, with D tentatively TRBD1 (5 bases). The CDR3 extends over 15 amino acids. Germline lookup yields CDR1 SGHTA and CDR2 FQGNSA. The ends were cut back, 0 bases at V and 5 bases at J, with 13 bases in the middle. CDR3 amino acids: CASSLAFGGSYGYTF. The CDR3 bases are TGTGCCAGCAGCTTAGCGTTCGGGGGGTCGTATGGCTACACCTTC. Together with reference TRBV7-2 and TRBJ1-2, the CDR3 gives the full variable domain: GAGVSQSPSNKVTEKGKDVELRCDPISGHTALYWYRQSLGQGLEFLIYFQGNSAPDKSGLPSDRFSAERTGGSVSTLTIQRTQQEDSAVYLCASSLAFGGSYGYTFGSGTRLTVV.

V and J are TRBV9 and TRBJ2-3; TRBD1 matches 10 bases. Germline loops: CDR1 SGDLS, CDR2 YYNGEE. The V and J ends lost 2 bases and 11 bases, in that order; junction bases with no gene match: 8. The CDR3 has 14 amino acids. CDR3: CASSVGTGAYRQYF. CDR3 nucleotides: TGTGCCAGCAGCGTGGGGACAGGGGCCTACCGGCAGTATTTT.

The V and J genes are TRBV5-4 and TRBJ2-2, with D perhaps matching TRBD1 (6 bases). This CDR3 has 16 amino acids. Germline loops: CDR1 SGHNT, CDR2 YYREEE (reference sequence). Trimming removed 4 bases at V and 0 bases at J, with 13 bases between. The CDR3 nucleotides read TGTGCCAGCAGCCGGTGGGACACCGCGAACACCGGGGAGCTGTTTTTT. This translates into CASSRWDTANTGELFF.

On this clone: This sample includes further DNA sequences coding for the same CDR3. CDR3 amino acids: CAIWISGANVLTF. In DNA form, the CDR3 reads TGTGCCATTTGGATCTCTGGGGCCAACGTCCTGACTTTC. The J gene is TRBJ2-6, the V gene TRBV10-3; no clear D gene. The germline CDR1 and CDR2 sequences are ENHRY and SYGVKD. The CDR3 spans 13 residues. V lost 9 bases, J lost 0 bases, and 6 bases lay in between.

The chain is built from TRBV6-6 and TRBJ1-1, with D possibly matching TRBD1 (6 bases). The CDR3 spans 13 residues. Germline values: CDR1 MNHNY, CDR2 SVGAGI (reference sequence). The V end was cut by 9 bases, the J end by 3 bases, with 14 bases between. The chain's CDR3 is CASTQGFDTEAFF. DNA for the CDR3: TGTGCCAGTACTCAGGGGTTTGACACTGAAGCTTTCTTT.

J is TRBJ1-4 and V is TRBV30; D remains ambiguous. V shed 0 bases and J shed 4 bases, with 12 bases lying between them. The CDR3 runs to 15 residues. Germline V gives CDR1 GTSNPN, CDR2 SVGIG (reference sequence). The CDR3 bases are TGTGCCTGGAGTGTACCAGCGGTTGGTAATGAAAAACTGTTTTTT. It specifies CAWSVPAVGNEKLFF. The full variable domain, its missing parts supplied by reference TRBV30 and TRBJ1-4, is SQTIHQWPATLVQPVGSPLSLECTVEGTSNPNLYWYRQAAGRGLQLLFYSVGIGQISSEVPQNLSASRPQDRQFILSSKKLLLSDSGFYLCAWSVPAVGNEKLFFGSGTQLSVL.

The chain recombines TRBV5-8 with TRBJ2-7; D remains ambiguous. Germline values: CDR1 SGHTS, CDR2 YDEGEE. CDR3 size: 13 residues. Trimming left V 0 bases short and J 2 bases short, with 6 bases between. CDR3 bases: TGTGCCAGCAGCTTGGCCAGAACCTACGAGCAGTACTTC. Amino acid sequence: CASSLARTYEQYF.

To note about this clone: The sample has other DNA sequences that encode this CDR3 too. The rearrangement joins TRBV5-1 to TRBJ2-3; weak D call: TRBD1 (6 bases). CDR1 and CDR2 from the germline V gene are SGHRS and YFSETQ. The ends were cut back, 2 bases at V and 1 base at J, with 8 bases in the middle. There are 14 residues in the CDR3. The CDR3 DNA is TGCGCCAGCAGCTTTTCAGGGGGCACAGATACGCAGTATTTT. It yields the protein CASSFSGGTDTQYF. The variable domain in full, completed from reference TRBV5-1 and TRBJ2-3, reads KAGVTQTPRYLIKTRGQQVTLSCSPISGHRSVSWYQQTPGQGLQFLFEYFSETQRNKGNFPGRFSGRQFSNSRSEMNVSTLELGDSALYLCASSFSGGTDTQYFGPGTRLTVL.

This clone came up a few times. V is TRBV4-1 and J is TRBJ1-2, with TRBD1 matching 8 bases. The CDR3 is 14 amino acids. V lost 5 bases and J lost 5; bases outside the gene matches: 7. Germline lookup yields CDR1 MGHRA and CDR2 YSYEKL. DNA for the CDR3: TGCGCCAGCAGCACGGGACAGGCGACATATGGCTACACCTTC. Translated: CASSTGQATYGYTF.

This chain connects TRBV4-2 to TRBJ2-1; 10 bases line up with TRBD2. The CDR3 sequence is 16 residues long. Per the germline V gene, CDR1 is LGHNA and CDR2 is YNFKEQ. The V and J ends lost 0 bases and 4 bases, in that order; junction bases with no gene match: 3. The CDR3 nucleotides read TGTGCCAGCAGCCAAGAAAGAGCGGGGGGGTACAATGAGCAGTTCTTC. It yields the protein CASSQERAGGYNEQFF.

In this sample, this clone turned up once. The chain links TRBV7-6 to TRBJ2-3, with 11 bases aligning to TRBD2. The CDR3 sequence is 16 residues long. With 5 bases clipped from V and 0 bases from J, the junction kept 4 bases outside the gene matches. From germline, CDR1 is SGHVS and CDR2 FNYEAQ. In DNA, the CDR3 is TGTGCCAGCAGCGCCACTAGCGGGGGAAGCACAGATACGCAGTATTTT. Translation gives CASSATSGGSTDTQYF.

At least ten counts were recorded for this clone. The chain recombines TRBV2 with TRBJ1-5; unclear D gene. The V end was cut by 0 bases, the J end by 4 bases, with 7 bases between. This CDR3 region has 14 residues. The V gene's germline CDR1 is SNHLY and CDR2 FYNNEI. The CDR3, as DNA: TGTGCCAGCAGTGAAGCGCGCCAAAATCAGCCCCAGCATTTT. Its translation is CASSEARQNQPQHF.

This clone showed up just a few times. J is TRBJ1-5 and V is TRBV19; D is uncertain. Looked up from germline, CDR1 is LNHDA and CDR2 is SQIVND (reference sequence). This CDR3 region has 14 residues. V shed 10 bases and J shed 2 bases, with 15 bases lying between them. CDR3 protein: CATDDNGGNQPQHF. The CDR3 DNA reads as TGTGCCACCGATGACAACGGTGGCAATCAGCCCCAGCATTTT.

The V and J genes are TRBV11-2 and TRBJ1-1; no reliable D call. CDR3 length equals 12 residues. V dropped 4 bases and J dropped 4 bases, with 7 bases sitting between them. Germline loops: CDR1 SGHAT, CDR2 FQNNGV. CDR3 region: CASSSSRTEAFF. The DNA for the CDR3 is TGTGCCAGCAGCTCCAGCCGCACTGAAGCTTTCTTT.

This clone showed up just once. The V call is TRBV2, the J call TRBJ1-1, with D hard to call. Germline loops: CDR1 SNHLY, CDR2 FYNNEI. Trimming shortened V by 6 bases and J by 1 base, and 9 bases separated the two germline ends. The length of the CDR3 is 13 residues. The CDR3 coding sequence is TGTGCCAGCAGGAAACTCGAGAACACTGAAGCTTTCTTT. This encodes CASRKLENTEAFF. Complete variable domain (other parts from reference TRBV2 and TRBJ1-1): EPEVTQTPSHQVTQMGQEVILRCVPISNHLYFYWYRQILGQKVEFLVSFYNNEISEKSEIFDDQFSVERPDGSNFTLKIRSTKLEDSAMYFCASRKLENTEAFFGQGTRLTVV.

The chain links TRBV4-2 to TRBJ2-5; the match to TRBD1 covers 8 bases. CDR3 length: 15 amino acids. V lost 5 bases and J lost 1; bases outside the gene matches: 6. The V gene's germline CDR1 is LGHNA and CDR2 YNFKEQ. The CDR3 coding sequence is TGTGCCAGCAGCTCCGGACAGGGCCCCCAAGAGACCCAGTACTTC. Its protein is CASSSGQGPQETQYF.